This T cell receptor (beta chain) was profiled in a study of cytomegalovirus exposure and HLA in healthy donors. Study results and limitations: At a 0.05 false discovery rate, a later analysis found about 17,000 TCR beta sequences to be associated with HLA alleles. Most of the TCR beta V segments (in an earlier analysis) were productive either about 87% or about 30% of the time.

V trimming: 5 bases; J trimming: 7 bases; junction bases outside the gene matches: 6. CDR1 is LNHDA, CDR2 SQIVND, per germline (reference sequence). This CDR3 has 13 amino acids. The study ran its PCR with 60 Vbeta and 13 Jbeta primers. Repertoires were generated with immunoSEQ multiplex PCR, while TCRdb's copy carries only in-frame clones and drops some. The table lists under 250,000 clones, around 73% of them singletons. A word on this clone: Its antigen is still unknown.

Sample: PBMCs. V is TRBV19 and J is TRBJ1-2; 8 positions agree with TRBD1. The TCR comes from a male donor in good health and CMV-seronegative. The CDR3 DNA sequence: TGTGCCAGTAGTCAGGGACAGGTCATTGGCTACACCTTC. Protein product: CASSQGQVIGYTF.